These 7 T cell receptor beta chains came from one sample sequenced in a study of metastatic and nonmetastatic thyroid tumors. Thyroid surgery was preceded by no treatment in any patient. MiXCR reprocessed the PCR reads for TCRdb. Of some 16,000 clones in the sample, roughly a quarter are singletons; the top ten hold under 10%. The sequenced sample was tumor tissue. The receptors derive from a female donor with papillary thyroid cancer or a benign thyroid nodule (not recorded which). Some clones in this sample may be carry-over from other donors' samples.

This clone is medium-sized. The chain couples TRBV20-1 to TRBJ2-1, with D possibly TRBD1 on 5 matching bases. The CDR3 consists of 16 residues. V was shortened by 2 bases and J by 2 bases, with 16 bases between the two germline ends. Germline V gene sequence: CDR1 DFQATT, CDR2 SNEGSKA (reference sequence). As DNA, the CDR3 is TGCAGTGCTAGAAGGGGATATACCCGAGCCTACAATGAGCAGTTCTTC. Amino acids: CSARRGYTRAYNEQFF.

The chain uses TRBV7-8 and TRBJ2-7; a possible D gene is TRBD2 (6 bases). This CDR3 has 13 residues. CDR1 is SGHVS, CDR2 FQNEAQ, per germline. V was pared by 0 bases and J by 6 bases, with 9 bases between. The CDR3 DNA reads TGTGCCAGCAGCTTAGCCGGGGGACTCGAGCAGTACTTC. Translating gives CASSLAGGLEQYF. The full variable domain, rest sourced from reference TRBV7-8 and TRBJ2-7, is GAGVSQSPRYKVAKRGQDVALRCDPISGHVSLFWYQQALGQGPEFLTYFQNEAQLDKSGLPSDRFFAERPEGSVSTLKIQRTQQEDSAVYLCASSLAGGLEQYFGPGTRLTVT.

This chain connects TRBV7-3 to TRBJ2-3, with D tentatively TRBD2 (6 bases). V shed 1 base and J shed 0 bases, with 17 bases lying between them. Germline V gene sequence: CDR1 SGHTA, CDR2 FQGTGA. The CDR3 runs to 18 residues. The DNA for the CDR3 is TGTGCCAGCAGCTTAAAAGGGTGGGCTAGCGCGAGCACAGATACGCAGTATTTT. Translated: CASSLKGWASASTDTQYF.

This clone was seen more than once but under ten times. This chain uses TRBV6-1 with TRBJ2-2, with TRBD2 identical over 7 bases. Germline V CDR1 and CDR2: MNHNS, SASEGT. J gave up 5 bases and V 5 bases, and 11 bases lay outside the gene matches. The CDR3 contains 16 residues. CDR3 in amino acids: CASSPRRPGGTGELFF. CDR3 in DNA: TGTGCCAGCAGTCCTAGGCGGCCCGGGGGGACCGGGGAGCTGTTTTTT.

This clone was seen only a few times. The rearrangement joins TRBV10-3 to TRBJ1-2, with TRBD1 matching 9 bases. The V gene's germline CDR1 is ENHRY and CDR2 SYGVKD. This CDR3 has 15 amino acids. Unmatched junction bases numbered 13, after V lost 6 bases and J lost 8 bases. This CDR3 is CAIRAPGQGAAGYTF. CDR3 bases: TGTGCCATCAGGGCTCCGGGACAGGGCGCAGCAGGCTACACCTTC.

Sample share makes this clone medium-sized. The CDR3 DNA reads as TGCAGTGCCCTCGGGGGGGGAACGGTTTATGGCTACACCTTC. Protein product: CSALGGGTVYGYTF. The J gene is TRBJ1-2, the V gene TRBV20-1; D may be TRBD1 (5 bases). This CDR3 region has 14 residues. The germline V gene encodes CDR1 DFQATT and CDR2 SNEGSKA (reference sequence). Trimming removed 6 bases from V and 5 bases from J, with 19 bases in between.

This clone was picked up a small number of times. The V and J genes are TRBV19 and TRBJ1-1; D is possibly TRBD1 (6 bases). There are 12 residues in the CDR3. The V gene's germline CDR1 is LNHDA and CDR2 SQIVND (reference sequence). V gave up 3 bases and J gave up 11 bases, with 13 bases separating them. CDR3 DNA sequence: TGTGCCAGTAGTATTTTTGGTACAGGGGCTTTCTTT. The encoded protein is CASSIFGTGAFF.